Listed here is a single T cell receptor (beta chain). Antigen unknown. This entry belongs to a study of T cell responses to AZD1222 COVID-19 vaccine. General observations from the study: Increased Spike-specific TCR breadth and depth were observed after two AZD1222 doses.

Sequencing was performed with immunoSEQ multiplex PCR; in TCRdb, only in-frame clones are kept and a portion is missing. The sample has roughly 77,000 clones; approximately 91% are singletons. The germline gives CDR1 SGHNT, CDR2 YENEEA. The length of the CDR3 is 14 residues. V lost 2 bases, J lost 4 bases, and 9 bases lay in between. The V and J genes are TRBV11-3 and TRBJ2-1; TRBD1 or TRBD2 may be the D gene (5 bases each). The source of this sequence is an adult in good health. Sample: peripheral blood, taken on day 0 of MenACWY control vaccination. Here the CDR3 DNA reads TGTGCCAGCAGCTTAAGGGGACGTTACAATGAGCAGTTCTTC. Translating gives CASSLRGRYNEQFF.